This TCR beta chain came from a study of siplizumab effects on memory and regulatory T cells. Study-level findings and limits: The majority of clones, roughly 80-95% of proliferating CD4+ or CD8+ clones, lacked an assignable naive or memory phenotype.

Method: immunoSEQ multiplex PCR; TCRdb's copy keeps in-frame clones and lacks some. The sample records some 87,000 clones, 70% to 90% being singletons. For this clone: Its antigen is unknown.

This CDR3 region has 15 residues. The V and J ends lost 1 base and 5 bases, in that order; junction bases with no gene match: 4. Germline-derived CDR1 and CDR2 are SGHVS and FQNEAQ. The genes are TRBV7-8 and TRBJ2-2, with 7 positions matching TRBD1. The sample comprised CD4+ T cells sorted from blood. This receptor was taken from a human donor in good health. The CDR3 here is CASSLVSQGTGELFF. As DNA, the CDR3 is TGTGCCAGCAGCTTAGTCTCACAGGGGACCGGGGAGCTGTTTTTT.